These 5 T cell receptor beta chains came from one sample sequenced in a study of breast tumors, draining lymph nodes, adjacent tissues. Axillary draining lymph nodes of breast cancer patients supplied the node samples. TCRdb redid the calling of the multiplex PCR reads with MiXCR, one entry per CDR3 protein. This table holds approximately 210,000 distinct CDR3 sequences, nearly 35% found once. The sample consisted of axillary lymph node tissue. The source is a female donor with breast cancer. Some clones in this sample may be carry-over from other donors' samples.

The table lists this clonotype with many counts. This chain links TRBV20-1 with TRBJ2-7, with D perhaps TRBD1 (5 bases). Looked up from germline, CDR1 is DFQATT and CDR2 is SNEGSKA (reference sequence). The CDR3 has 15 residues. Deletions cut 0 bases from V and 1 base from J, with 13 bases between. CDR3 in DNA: TGCAGTGCTAGAGATCCGACAGTGCTTTCCTACGAGCAGTACTTC. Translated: CSARDPTVLSYEQYF.

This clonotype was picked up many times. The CDR3 DNA is TGTGCCAGCAGCGTAATCGGTAGCACAGATACGCAGTATTTT. Its translation is CASSVIGSTDTQYF. The chain has TRBV9 and TRBJ2-3, with D hard to call. The CDR3 runs to 14 residues. Germline V gene sequence: CDR1 SGDLS, CDR2 YYNGEE. Trimming left V 1 base short and J 0 bases short, with 6 bases between.

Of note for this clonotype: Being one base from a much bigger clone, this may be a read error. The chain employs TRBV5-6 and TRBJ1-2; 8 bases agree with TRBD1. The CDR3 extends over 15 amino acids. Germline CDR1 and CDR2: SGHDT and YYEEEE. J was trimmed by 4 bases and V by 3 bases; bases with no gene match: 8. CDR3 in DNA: TGTGCCAGCAGCTCGACAGGGGTCCCTGCCTATGGCTACACCTTC. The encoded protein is CASSSTGVPAYGYTF.

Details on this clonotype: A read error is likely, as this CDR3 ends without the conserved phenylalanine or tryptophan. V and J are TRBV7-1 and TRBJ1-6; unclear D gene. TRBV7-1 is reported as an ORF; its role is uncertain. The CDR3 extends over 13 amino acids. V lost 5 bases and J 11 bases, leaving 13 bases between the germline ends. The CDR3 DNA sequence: TGTGCCAGCAGCGCCGTCCCTACGACACCCCTCCACCTT. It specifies CASSAVPTTPLHL.

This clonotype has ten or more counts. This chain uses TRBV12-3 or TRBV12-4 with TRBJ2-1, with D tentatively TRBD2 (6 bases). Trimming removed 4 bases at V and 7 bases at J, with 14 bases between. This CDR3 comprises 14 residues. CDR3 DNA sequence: TGTGCCAGCAGTTCCAGTGGGAGGACAAATGAGCAGTTCTTC. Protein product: CASSSSGRTNEQFF.